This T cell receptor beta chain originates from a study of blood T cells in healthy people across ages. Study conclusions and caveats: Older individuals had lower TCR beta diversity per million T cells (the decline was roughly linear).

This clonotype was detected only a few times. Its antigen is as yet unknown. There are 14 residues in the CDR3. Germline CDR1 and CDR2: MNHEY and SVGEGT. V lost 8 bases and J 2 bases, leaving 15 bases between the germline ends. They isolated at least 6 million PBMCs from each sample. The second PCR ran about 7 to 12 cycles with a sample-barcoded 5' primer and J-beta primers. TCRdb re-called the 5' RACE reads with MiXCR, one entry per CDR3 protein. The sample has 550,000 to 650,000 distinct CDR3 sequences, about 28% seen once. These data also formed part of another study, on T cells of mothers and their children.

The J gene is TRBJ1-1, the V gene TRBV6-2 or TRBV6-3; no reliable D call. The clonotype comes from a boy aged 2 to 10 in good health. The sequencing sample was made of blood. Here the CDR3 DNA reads TGTGCCAGCGGAATCATCTCACTTAACACTGAAGCTTTCTTT. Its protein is CASGIISLNTEAFF.